Each of the 27 T cell receptor beta chains below was sequenced from the same sample in a study of T cell repertoires in cytomegalovirus infection (dated by TCRdb to about 2019). Sequencing instrument: Illumina HiSeq 1500. TCRdb passed the public sequencing reads through fastp at Q25 and MiXCR, retaining productive beta sequences. Here each entry gathers all rows of one CDR3 protein and keeps the most common genes and DNA. This sample holds around 300,000 distinct CDR3 sequences; about 26% were observed only once. Approximately 14% of the sample is in the top ten clones. Sequenced sample: PBMCs. These receptors were taken from a human donor in good health (CMV status not recorded). Some clones in this sample may be carry-over from other donors' samples.

This chain uses TRBV7-4 with TRBJ1-4, with D unresolved. The V gene lost 0 bases and the J gene lost 5 bases, with 10 bases spanning the gap. The CDR3 is 15 residues long. Germline-derived CDR1 and CDR2 are SGHVT and SQSDAQ. CDR3 nucleotides: TGTGCCAGCAGCTTAGCAGTGCGAGGGAATGAAAAACTGTTTTTT. Protein product: CASSLAVRGNEKLFF.

This clonotype was observed at least ten times. J is TRBJ2-3 and V is TRBV6-1; 7 bases align to TRBD1. CDR3 length equals 15 residues. Trimming took 5 bases from V and 2 from J; bases not matched to a gene: 7. CDR1 and CDR2 (germline): MNHNS, SASEGT. CDR3 protein: CASSQTGDTTDTQYF. The CDR3 nucleotides are TGTGCCAGCAGTCAAACAGGGGACACCACAGATACGCAGTATTTT.

This clonotype was seen repeatedly, ten times or more. The chain recombines TRBV7-6 with TRBJ2-5; tentative D call: TRBD1 (6 bases). V lost 5 bases to trimming and J lost 13 bases, with 17 bases between them. This CDR3 spans 12 amino acids. Germline V gene data show CDR1 as SGHVS and CDR2 as FNYEAQ. The CDR3 region is CASSRRTGLVYF. CDR3 DNA sequence: TGTGCCAGCAGCCGCCGAACAGGGTTGGTGTACTTC.

This clonotype appeared a few times. The chain is built from TRBV28 and TRBJ2-2; maybe TRBD2 (6 bases). The CDR3 is 15 residues long. Trimming pared 2 bases from V and 4 bases from J, leaving 11 bases between. Germline V CDR1 and CDR2: MDHEN, SYDVKM. CDR3 DNA: TGTGCCAGCAGTTTACCGGGACTCCGCACCGGGGAGCTGTTTTTT. Amino acid sequence: CASSLPGLRTGELFF.

This clonotype appeared a few times. The rearrangement uses TRBV3-1 and TRBJ1-5; TRBD1 might be the D (5 bases). Germline assignment: CDR1 LGHDT and CDR2 YNNKEL (reference sequence). This CDR3 is 18 amino acids long. V lost 1 base to trimming and J lost 2 bases, with 18 bases between them. DNA of the CDR3: TGTGCCAGCAGCCAAGGGCAGGGCGGGGTCGGGGGCAATCAGCCCCAGCATTTT. Translation: CASSQGQGGVGGNQPQHF.

At least ten counts were recorded for this clonotype. The chain has TRBV7-2 and TRBJ2-5; the match to TRBD2 covers 10 bases. Trimming at V came to 1 base and at J to 4 bases, leaving 6 bases not matched to a gene. This CDR3 has 16 residues. Germline V gives CDR1 SGHTA, CDR2 FQGNSA. For the CDR3, the DNA is TGTGCCAGCAGCTTAGTGCCTAGCGGGAGCCCAGAGACCCAGTACTTC. It specifies CASSLVPSGSPETQYF.

The V call is TRBV11-3, the J call TRBJ2-2; the match to TRBD1 covers 9 bases. The CDR3 is 15 amino acids. Germline CDR1 and CDR2: SGHNT and YENEEA. Trimming took 3 bases from V and 4 from J; bases not matched to a gene: 3. The CDR3 region is CASSFDRGTTGELFF. The CDR3 DNA reads TGTGCCAGCAGCTTTGACAGGGGGACCACCGGGGAGCTGTTTTTT.

The sample holds a few counts of this clonotype. The V call is TRBV29-1, the J call TRBJ2-3; 10 nucleotides agree with TRBD2. The V segment lost 6 bases and the J segment 5 bases; nucleotides outside the gene matches: 8. The CDR3 consists of 14 residues. Germline V gene lookup returns CDR1 SQVTM and CDR2 ANQGSEA. CDR3 loop: CSVSATSGLDTQYF. CDR3 coding DNA: TGCAGCGTGTCAGCGACTAGCGGGTTAGATACGCAGTATTTT.

This clonotype has at least ten counts. The rearrangement links TRBV7-2 to TRBJ2-3, with TRBD2 matching 8 bases. CDR1 SGHTA and CDR2 FQGNSA come from the germline V gene. Losses at the gene ends were 6 bases for V and 7 bases for J; bases not matched to a gene: 6. This CDR3 region has 13 residues. CDR3 DNA sequence: TGTGCCAGCAGTAGCGGGGCCAAGAATACGCAGTATTTT. Translation: CASSSGAKNTQYF.

This clonotype was recorded at least ten times. The CDR3 spells CASSSPTGTETQYF. CDR3 sequence (DNA): TGTGCCAGCAGCTCCCCGACAGGGACAGAGACCCAGTACTTC. The rearrangement links TRBV7-2 to TRBJ2-5, with 7 bases lining up with TRBD1. The CDR3 sequence is 14 residues long. Germline loops: CDR1 SGHTA, CDR2 FQGNSA. Trimming removed 4 bases from V and 4 bases from J; junction bases left unmatched: 6.

At least ten counts were recorded for this clonotype. The genes are TRBV7-9 and TRBJ2-4; no definite D call. The length of the CDR3 is 16 residues. Germline CDR1 is SEHNR and CDR2 is FQNEAQ (reference sequence). V lost 2 bases and J lost 1, with 12 bases in between. The CDR3 is CASSLLGPRAKNIQYF. CDR3 coding DNA: TGTGCCAGCAGCTTACTTGGCCCACGGGCCAAAAACATTCAGTACTTC.

The chain recombines TRBV14 with TRBJ1-2; D is unclear. With 1 base removed from V and 0 bases from J, the gap between germline ends came to 6 bases. This CDR3 has 14 residues. CDR1 SGHDN and CDR2 FVKESK come from the germline V gene. The CDR3 sequence is CASSQVTANYGYTF. DNA of the CDR3: TGTGCCAGCAGCCAAGTTACGGCTAACTATGGCTACACCTTC.

V and J are TRBV12-3 or TRBV12-4 and TRBJ2-2; tentatively, D is TRBD2 (5 bases). The CDR3 runs to 14 residues. Trimming pared 6 bases from V and 4 bases from J, leaving 12 bases between. The DNA for the CDR3 is TGTGCCAGCAGCCTGGCCGCGGGCACCGGGGAGCTGTTTTTT. This codes for CASSLAAGTGELFF.

This chain joins TRBV20-1 and TRBJ2-3, with D maybe TRBD1 (5 bases). Germline V gives CDR1 DFQATT, CDR2 SNEGSKA (reference sequence). With 6 bases removed from V and 6 bases from J, the gap between germline ends came to 19 bases. This CDR3 is 14 amino acids long. This CDR3 is CSAPHHQGRDTQYF. CDR3 nucleotides: TGCAGTGCCCCCCACCACCAGGGCCGGGATACGCAGTATTTT.

This sequence joins TRBV7-2 and TRBJ2-1; no firm D call. Germline CDR1 SGHTA, CDR2 FQGNSA. CDR3 length equals 16 residues. Trimming stripped 5 bases from V and 0 bases from J, with 14 bases between. Here the CDR3 reads CASSPWSENSYNEQFF. DNA of the CDR3: TGTGCCAGCAGCCCATGGTCGGAGAACTCCTACAATGAGCAGTTCTTC.

V is TRBV10-3 and J is TRBJ1-1; a possible D gene is TRBD1 (6 bases). Germline V lookup: CDR1 ENHRY, CDR2 SYGVKD. V dropped 4 bases and J dropped 1 base, with 13 bases sitting between them. The CDR3 has 15 amino acids. The CDR3 sequence: CAISGGSRGNTEAFF. Here the CDR3 DNA reads TGTGCCATCAGTGGTGGCAGCAGGGGGAACACTGAAGCTTTCTTT.

This clonotype was seen a single time. The chain has TRBV7-3 and TRBJ2-7; 8 bases align to TRBD2. The trim removed 5 bases at V and 7 bases at J, leaving 4 bases unmatched. Germline assignment: CDR1 SGHTA and CDR2 FQGTGA. There are 12 residues in the CDR3. CDR3 protein: CASSRRGGEQYF. DNA for the CDR3: TGTGCCAGCAGCCGCCGGGGGGGGGAGCAGTACTTC.

Only a few counts were recorded for this clonotype. The chain recombines TRBV25-1 with TRBJ1-4, with D perhaps TRBD1 (5 bases). Trimming stripped 1 base from V and 5 bases from J, with 17 bases between. This CDR3 is built from 17 residues. Germline CDR1 and CDR2: MGHDK and SYGVNS. CDR3 residues: CASSELLGAGRNEKLFF. CDR3 DNA: TGTGCCAGCAGTGAATTACTAGGGGCAGGTCGGAATGAAAAACTGTTTTTT.

With regard to this clonotype: A much larger clone lies a single base off, so this may be a read error. J is TRBJ1-1 and V is TRBV7-9; 7 positions match TRBD1. The germline gives CDR1 SEHNR, CDR2 FQNEAQ (reference sequence). This CDR3 has 17 residues. Here the CDR3 DNA reads TGTACCAGCAGCCCCATGGGGAGGGGGCGAGGGAACACTGAAGCTTTCTTT. This gives the protein CTSSPMGRGRGNTEAFF.

This chain joins TRBV20-1 and TRBJ2-5, with 7 bases aligning to TRBD2. V shed 6 bases and J 0 bases; nucleotides not matched to a gene: 7. The germline V gene has CDR1 DFQATT and CDR2 SNEGSKA (reference sequence). The CDR3 consists of 14 residues. CDR3 amino acids: CSALYGGNQETQYF. As DNA, the CDR3 is TGCAGTGCGTTATACGGGGGGAACCAAGAGACCCAGTACTTC.

The gene calls are TRBV12-3 or TRBV12-4 and TRBJ2-7; TRBD1 is a possible D gene (6 bases). Deletions cut 3 bases from V and 6 bases from J, with 15 bases between. This CDR3 spans 14 amino acids. The CDR3 sequence: CASSLGAGRREQYF. As DNA, the CDR3 is TGTGCCAGCAGTTTGGGGGCGGGTAGGCGCGAGCAGTACTTC.

This clonotype was detected a few times. The gene calls are TRBV28 and TRBJ2-3; maybe TRBD1 (6 bases). The CDR3 is made up of 14 amino acids. V lost 7 bases and J lost 2, with 13 bases in between. Germline CDR1 MDHEN, CDR2 SYDVKM. CDR3 coding DNA: TGTGCCAGCAAGGTCGGGGACACCACAGATACGCAGTATTTT. It yields the protein CASKVGDTTDTQYF.

The V call is TRBV4-2, the J call TRBJ2-3, with 8 bases aligning to TRBD2. J was trimmed by 5 bases and V by 1 base; bases with no gene match: 5. This CDR3 contains 15 residues. Germline V gene data show CDR1 as LGHNA and CDR2 as YNFKEQ. The CDR3 loop is CASSQAAGGGDTQYF. CDR3 coding DNA: TGTGCCAGCAGCCAAGCCGCGGGGGGCGGAGATACGCAGTATTTT.

This clonotype was seen more than once but under ten times. V is TRBV7-2 and J is TRBJ2-1, with D unclear. V lost 6 bases, J lost 5 bases, and 5 bases lay in between. In germline, CDR1 is SGHTA, CDR2 FQGNSA. The length of the CDR3 is 11 residues. CDR3 in DNA: TGTGCCAGCAGGAACAACAATGAGCAGTTCTTC. Translating gives CASRNNNEQFF.

The rearrangement uses TRBV6-1 and TRBJ2-7; 9 nucleotides match TRBD1. The V gene's germline CDR1 is MNHNS and CDR2 SASEGT. Unmatched junction bases numbered 10, after V lost 7 bases and J lost 9 bases. The CDR3 is 13 amino acids. As DNA, the CDR3 is TGTGCCAGCACCTCCGGGACAGGGAGGGGGCAGTACTTC. Amino acid sequence: CASTSGTGRGQYF.

The chain uses TRBV29-1 and TRBJ2-1; weak D call: TRBD1 (7 bases). The CDR3 has 13 amino acids. Deletions cut 3 bases from V and 7 bases from J, with 13 bases between. Germline V gene data show CDR1 as SQVTM and CDR2 as ANQGSEA. CDR3 amino acids: CSVDQGDSNEQFF. CDR3 nucleotide sequence: TGCAGCGTTGATCAGGGGGACTCTAATGAGCAGTTCTTC.

This clonotype has ten or more counts. The chain recombines TRBV12-3 or TRBV12-4 with TRBJ1-2; D unclear. The ends were cut back, 4 bases at V and 7 bases at J, with 10 bases in the middle. CDR3 length equals 12 residues. CDR3 sequence (DNA): TGTGCCAGCAGTTCGAGACTTCTTGGCTACACCTTC. Its translation: CASSSRLLGYTF.